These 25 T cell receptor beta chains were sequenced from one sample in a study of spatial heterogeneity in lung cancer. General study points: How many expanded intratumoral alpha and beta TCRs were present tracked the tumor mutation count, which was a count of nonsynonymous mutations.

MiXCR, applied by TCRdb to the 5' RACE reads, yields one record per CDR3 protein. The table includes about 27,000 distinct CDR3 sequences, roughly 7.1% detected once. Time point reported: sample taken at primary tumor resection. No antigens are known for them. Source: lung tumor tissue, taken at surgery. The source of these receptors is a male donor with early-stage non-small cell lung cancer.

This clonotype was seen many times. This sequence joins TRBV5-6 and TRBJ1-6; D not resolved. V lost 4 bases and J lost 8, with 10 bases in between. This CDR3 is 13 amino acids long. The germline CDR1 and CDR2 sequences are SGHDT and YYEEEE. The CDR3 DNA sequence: TGTGCCAGCAGCCTGGGTCCGCATTCACCCCTCCACTTT. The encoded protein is CASSLGPHSPLHF.

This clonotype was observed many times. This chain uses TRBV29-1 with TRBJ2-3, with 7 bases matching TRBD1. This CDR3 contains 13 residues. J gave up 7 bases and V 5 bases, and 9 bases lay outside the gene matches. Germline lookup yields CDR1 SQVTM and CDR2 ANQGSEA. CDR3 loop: CSVTRDSTNTQYF. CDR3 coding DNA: TGCAGCGTTACCCGGGACAGTACAAATACGCAGTATTTT.

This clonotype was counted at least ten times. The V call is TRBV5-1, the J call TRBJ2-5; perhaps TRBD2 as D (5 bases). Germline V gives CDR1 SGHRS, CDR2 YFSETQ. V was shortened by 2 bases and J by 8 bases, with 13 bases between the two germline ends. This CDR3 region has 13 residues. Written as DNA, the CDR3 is TGCGCCAGCAGCTTAAATTGGAGGAAAACCCAGTACTTC. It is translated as CASSLNWRKTQYF.

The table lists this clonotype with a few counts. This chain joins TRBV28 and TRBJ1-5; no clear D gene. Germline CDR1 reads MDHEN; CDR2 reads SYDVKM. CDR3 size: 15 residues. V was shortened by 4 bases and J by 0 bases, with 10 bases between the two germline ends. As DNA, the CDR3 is TGTGCCAGCAGTTGGATACCGGATAGCAATCAGCCCCAGCATTTT. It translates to CASSWIPDSNQPQHF.

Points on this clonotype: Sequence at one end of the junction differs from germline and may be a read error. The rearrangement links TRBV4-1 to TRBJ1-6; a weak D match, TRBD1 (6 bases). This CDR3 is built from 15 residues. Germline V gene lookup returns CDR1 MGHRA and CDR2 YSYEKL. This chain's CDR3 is CASSHRQGTLSPLHF. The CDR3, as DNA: TGTGCCAGCAGCCACAGGCAGGGGACGCTATCACCCCTCCACTTT.

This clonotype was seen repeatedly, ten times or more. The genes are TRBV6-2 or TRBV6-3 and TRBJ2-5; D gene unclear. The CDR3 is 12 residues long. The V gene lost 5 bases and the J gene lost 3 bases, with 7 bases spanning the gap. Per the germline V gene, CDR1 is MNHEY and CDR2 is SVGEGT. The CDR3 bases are TGTGCCAGCAGTGCGAACAAAGAGACCCAGTACTTC. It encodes CASSANKETQYF.

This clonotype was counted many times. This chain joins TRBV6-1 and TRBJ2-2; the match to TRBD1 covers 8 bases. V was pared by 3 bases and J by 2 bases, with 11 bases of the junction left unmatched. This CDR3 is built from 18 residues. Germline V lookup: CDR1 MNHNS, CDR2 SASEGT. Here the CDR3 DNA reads TGTGCCAGCAGTGACATTGGACAGGGCCGGGGTAACACCGGGGAGCTGTTTTTT. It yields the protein CASSDIGQGRGNTGELFF.

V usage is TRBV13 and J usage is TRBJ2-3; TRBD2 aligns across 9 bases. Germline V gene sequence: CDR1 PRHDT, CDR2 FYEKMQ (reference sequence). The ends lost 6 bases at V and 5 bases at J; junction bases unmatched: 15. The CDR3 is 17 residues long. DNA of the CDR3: TGTGCCAGCAGTATCGCTTGGCGGGGGGGCCTCAAAGATACGCAGTATTTT. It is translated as CASSIAWRGGLKDTQYF.

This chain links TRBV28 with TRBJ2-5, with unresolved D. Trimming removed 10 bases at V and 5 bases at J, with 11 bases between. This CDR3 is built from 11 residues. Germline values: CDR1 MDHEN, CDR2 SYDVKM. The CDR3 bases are TGTGCCACCAAGACGGTTGAGACCCAGTACTTC. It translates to CATKTVETQYF.

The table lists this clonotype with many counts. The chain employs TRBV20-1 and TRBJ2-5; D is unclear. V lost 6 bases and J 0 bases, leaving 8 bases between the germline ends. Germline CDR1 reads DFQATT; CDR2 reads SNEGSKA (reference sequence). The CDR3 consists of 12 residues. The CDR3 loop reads CSADGDQETQYF. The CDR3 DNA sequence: TGCAGTGCAGACGGAGACCAAGAGACCCAGTACTTC.

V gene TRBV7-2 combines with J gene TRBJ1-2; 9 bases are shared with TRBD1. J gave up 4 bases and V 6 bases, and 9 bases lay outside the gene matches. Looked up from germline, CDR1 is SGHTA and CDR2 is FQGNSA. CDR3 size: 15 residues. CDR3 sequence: CASSRQGEASYGYTF. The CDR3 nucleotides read TGTGCCAGCAGTAGACAGGGGGAGGCGAGCTATGGCTACACCTTC.

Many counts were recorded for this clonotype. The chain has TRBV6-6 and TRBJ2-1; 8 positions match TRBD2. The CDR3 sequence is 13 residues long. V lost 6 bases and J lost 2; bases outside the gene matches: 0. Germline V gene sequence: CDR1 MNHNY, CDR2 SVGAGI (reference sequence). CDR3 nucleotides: TGTGCCAGCAGGCGGGGGGCCTACAATGAGCAGTTCTTC. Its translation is CASRRGAYNEQFF.

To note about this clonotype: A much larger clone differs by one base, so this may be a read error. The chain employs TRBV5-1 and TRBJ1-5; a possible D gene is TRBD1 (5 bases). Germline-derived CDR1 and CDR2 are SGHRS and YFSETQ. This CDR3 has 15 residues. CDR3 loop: CASSFGTDSTQPQHF. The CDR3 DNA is TGCGCCAGCAGCTTCGGGACGGATAGCACTCAGCCCCAGCATTTT.

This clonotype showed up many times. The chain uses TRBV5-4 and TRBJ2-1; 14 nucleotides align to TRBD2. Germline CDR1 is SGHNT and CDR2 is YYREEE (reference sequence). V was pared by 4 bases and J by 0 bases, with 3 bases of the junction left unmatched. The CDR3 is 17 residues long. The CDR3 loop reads CASSGTSGGSSYNEQFF. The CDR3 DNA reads TGTGCCAGCAGCGGGACTAGCGGGGGCAGCTCCTACAATGAGCAGTTCTTC.

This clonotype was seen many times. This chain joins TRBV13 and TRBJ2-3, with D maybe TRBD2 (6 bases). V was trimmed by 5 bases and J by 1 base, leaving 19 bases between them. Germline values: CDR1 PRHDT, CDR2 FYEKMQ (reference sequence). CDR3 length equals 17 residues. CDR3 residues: CASSPPSGSGGTDTQYF. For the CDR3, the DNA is TGTGCCAGCAGCCCCCCGAGCGGGTCCGGTGGCACAGATACGCAGTATTTT.

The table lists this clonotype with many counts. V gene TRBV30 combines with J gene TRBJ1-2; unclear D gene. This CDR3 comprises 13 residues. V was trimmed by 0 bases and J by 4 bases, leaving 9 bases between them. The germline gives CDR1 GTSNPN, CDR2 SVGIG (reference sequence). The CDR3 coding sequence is TGTGCCTGGAGTGTCGGACGGACCTATGGCTACACCTTC. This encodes CAWSVGRTYGYTF.

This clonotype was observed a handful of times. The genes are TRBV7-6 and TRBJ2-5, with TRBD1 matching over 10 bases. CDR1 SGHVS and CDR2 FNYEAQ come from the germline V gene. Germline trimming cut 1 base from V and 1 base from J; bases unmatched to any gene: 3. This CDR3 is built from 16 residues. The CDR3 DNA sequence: TGTGCCAGCAGCTTAGGACAGGGGGCTTTCCAAGAGACCCAGTACTTC. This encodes CASSLGQGAFQETQYF.

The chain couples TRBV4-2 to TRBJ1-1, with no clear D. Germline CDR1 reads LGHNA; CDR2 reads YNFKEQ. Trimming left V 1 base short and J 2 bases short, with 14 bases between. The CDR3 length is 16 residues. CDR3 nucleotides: TGTGCCAGCAGCCAAGCGACACCGGTTATAAACACTGAAGCTTTCTTT. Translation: CASSQATPVINTEAFF.

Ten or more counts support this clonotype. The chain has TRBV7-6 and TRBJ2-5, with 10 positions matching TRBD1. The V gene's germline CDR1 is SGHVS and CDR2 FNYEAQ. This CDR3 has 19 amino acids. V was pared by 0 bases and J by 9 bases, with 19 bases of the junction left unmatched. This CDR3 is CASSLARGDRGESYESQYF. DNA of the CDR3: TGTGCCAGCAGCTTAGCGCGAGGGGACAGGGGCGAGTCCTATGAGTCCCAGTACTTC.

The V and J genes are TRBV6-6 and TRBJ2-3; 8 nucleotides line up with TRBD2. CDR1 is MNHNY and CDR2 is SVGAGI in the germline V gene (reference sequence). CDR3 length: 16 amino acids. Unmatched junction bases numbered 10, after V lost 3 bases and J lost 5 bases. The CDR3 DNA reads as TGTGCCAGCAGTTATACCGGGGGGGCAGGGAGAGATACGCAGTATTTT. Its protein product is CASSYTGGAGRDTQYF.

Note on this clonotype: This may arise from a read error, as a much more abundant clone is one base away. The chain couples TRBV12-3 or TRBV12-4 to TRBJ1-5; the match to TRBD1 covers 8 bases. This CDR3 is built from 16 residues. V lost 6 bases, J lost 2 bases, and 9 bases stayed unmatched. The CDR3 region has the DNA TGTGCCAGCAGGGCCGCAGGGGGCTGGCGCAATCAGCCCCAGCATTTT. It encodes CASRAAGGWRNQPQHF.

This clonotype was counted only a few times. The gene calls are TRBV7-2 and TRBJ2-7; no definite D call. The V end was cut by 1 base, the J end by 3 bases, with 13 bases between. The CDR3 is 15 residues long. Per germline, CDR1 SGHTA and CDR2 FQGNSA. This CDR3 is CASSLDPAPFYEQYF. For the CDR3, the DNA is TGTGCCAGCAGCTTAGATCCGGCCCCCTTCTACGAGCAGTACTTC.

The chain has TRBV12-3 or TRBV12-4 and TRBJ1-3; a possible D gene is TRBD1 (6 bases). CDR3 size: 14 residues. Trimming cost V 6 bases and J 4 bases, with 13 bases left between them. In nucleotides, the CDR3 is TGTGCCAGCAGCCCAAGGGGGGGAGGAAACACCATATATTTT. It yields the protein CASSPRGGGNTIYF.

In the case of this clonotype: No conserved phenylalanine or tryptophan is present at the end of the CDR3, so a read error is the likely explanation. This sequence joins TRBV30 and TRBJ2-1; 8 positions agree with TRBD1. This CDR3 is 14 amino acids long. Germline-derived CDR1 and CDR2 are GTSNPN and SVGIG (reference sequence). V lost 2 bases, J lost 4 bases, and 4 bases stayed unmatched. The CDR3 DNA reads TGTGCCTGGAGTCCAGGGGGCGCTTACAATGAGCAGTTCTCC. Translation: CAWSPGGAYNEQFS.

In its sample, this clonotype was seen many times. CDR3 sequence (DNA): TGTGCCAGCTCACCGACAGGGGGCACAGATACGCAGTATTTT. Its translation is CASSPTGGTDTQYF. The chain has TRBV18 and TRBJ2-3; TRBD1 agrees at 8 bases. This CDR3 has 14 residues. CDR1 is KGHSH, CDR2 LQKENI, per germline. V lost 3 bases and J lost 1; bases outside the gene matches: 0.